One sample yielded the 19 T cell receptor beta chains listed below, sequenced in a study of OX40 agonist ivuxolimab in advanced cancers. Clones were read by immunoSEQ multiplex PCR, and TCRdb kept only the in-frame ones, dropping some. The table lists 70,000 to 95,000 clones, about 85% of them singletons, with 0.9% to 1.2% in the top ten. Sequencing was performed on CD4+ or CD8+ T cells sorted from blood, taken in a trial of the OX40 agonist ivuxolimab. These receptor sequences come from an adult with an advanced solid tumor such as melanoma, head and neck, liver or kidney cancer.

V and J are TRBV18 and TRBJ2-5; TRBD2 agrees at 9 bases. The V gene's germline CDR1 is KGHSH and CDR2 LQKENI. This CDR3 is built from 14 residues. V dropped 4 bases and J dropped 5; count of bases not matched to a gene: 5. CDR3 sequence: CASSRGGADETQYF. The DNA of the CDR3 is TGTGCCAGCTCACGCGGGGGGGCGGATGAGACCCAGTACTTC.

The genes are TRBV19 and TRBJ1-3; 7 bases map to TRBD1. The CDR3 runs 15 residues. Germline CDR1 is LNHDA and CDR2 is SQIVND (reference sequence). With 5 bases clipped from V and 4 bases from J, the junction kept 8 bases outside the gene matches. The CDR3 is CASSFTGTAGNTIYF. The CDR3 nucleotides read TGTGCCAGTAGTTTTACCGGGACAGCAGGAAACACCATATATTTT.

The gene calls are TRBV5-1 and TRBJ2-2; D is uncertain. CDR3 length equals 15 residues. V was pared by 0 bases and J by 0 bases, with 6 bases between. The V gene's germline CDR1 is SGHRS and CDR2 YFSETQ. CDR3 residues: CASSLAPPNTGELFF. The CDR3 DNA is TGCGCCAGCAGCTTGGCCCCGCCGAACACCGGGGAGCTGTTTTTT. Supplemented by reference TRBV5-1 and TRBJ2-2, the full variable domain reads KAGVTQTPRYLIKTRGQQVTLSCSPISGHRSVSWYQQTPGQGLQFLFEYFSETQRNKGNFPGRFSGRQFSNSRSEMNVSTLELGDSALYLCASSLAPPNTGELFFGEGSRLTVL.

J is TRBJ1-5 and V is TRBV4-1; D is perhaps TRBD1 (5 bases). Germline assignment: CDR1 MGHRA and CDR2 YSYEKL. The CDR3 has 15 residues. V was shortened by 6 bases and J by 5 bases, with 17 bases between the two germline ends. The CDR3 bases are TGCGCCAGCAGGCCTACATCGGCGGGGGATCAGCCCCAGCATTTT. Its translation: CASRPTSAGDQPQHF.

This clone was seen repeatedly, ten times or more. The chain is built from TRBV5-4 and TRBJ1-2, with 9 bases fitting TRBD1. With 2 bases clipped from V and 3 bases from J, the junction kept 5 bases outside the gene matches. Germline V gene sequence: CDR1 SGHNT, CDR2 YYREEE (reference sequence). The CDR3 extends over 15 amino acids. The CDR3, as DNA: TGTGCCAGCAGCTTTTTGGACAGGGGAGACTATGGCTACACCTTC. Protein product: CASSFLDRGDYGYTF. The whole variable domain, remainder taken from reference TRBV5-4 and TRBJ1-2, is ETGVTQSPTHLIKTRGQQVTLRCSSQSGHNTVSWYQQALGQGPQFIFQYYREEENGRGNFPPRFSGLQFPNYSSELNVNALELDDSALYLCASSFLDRGDYGYTFGSGTRLTVV.

The V and J genes are TRBV30 and TRBJ2-2; the D call may be TRBD1 or TRBD2 (5 bases each). The V gene lost 2 bases and the J gene lost 0 bases, with 10 bases spanning the gap. From germline, CDR1 is GTSNPN and CDR2 SVGIG (reference sequence). The CDR3 totals 15 residues. CDR3 protein: CAWSRGLANTGELFF. In nucleotides, the CDR3 is TGTGCCTGGAGTCGGGGCCTCGCGAACACCGGGGAGCTGTTTTTT.

The chain combines TRBV18 with TRBJ2-1, with D possibly TRBD2 on 6 matching bases. CDR3 length: 16 residues. Germline CDR1 KGHSH, CDR2 LQKENI. V was trimmed by 0 bases and J by 4 bases, leaving 13 bases between them. Here the CDR3 reads CASSPPGRDSYNEQFF. The DNA of the CDR3 is TGTGCCAGCTCACCACCGGGCAGGGACTCATACAATGAGCAGTTCTTC.

This clone was counted between two and nine times. The rearrangement uses TRBV5-3 and TRBJ1-6; 7 positions agree with TRBD1. Being an ORF, TRBV5-3 has a function that is uncertain. V shed 4 bases and J 7 bases; nucleotides not matched to a gene: 5. The CDR3 sequence is 14 residues long. CDR3 amino acids: CARSLRGGNSPLHF. The CDR3 coding sequence is TGTGCCAGAAGCCTCCGAGGGGGCAATTCACCCCTCCACTTT.

DNA of the CDR3: TGTGCCAGCAGCGGGGCCGGGACAGGGGGCTCCGGGGAGCTGTTTTTT. Protein: CASSGAGTGGSGELFF. The chain couples TRBV9 to TRBJ2-2; TRBD1 matches at 12 bases. The CDR3 has 16 amino acids. J gave up 6 bases and V 3 bases, and 6 bases lay outside the gene matches. Per germline, CDR1 SGDLS and CDR2 YYNGEE.

V and J are TRBV9 and TRBJ1-3; D gene ambiguous. There are 15 residues in the CDR3. Germline-derived CDR1 and CDR2 are SGDLS and YYNGEE. The V end lost 3 bases, the J end lost 0 bases, and 10 bases lay between the germline ends. The CDR3 loop is CASSARPNSGNTIYF. CDR3 DNA: TGTGCCAGCAGCGCCCGACCCAACTCTGGAAACACCATATATTTT.

V is TRBV7-9 and J is TRBJ1-5; D gene uncertain. The germline V gene has CDR1 SEHNR and CDR2 FQNEAQ (reference sequence). The CDR3 contains 15 residues. The V and J ends lost 10 bases and 7 bases respectively, with 23 bases between them. The CDR3 sequence: CAIVNSRSGIQPQHF. CDR3 in DNA: TGTGCCATCGTAAATTCCAGGTCCGGGATCCAGCCCCAGCATTTT.

The V gene is TRBV18, the J gene TRBJ2-3, with TRBD1 matching over 7 bases. V was pared by 4 bases and J by 4 bases, with 11 bases of the junction left unmatched. The CDR3 has 16 residues. CDR1 and CDR2 from the germline V gene are KGHSH and LQKENI. CDR3 region: CASSQSDRKGADTQYF. The CDR3 nucleotides are TGTGCCAGCTCACAATCGGACAGGAAGGGCGCAGATACGCAGTATTTT.

The CDR3 sequence is CASSLNARPDTQYF. In DNA form, the CDR3 reads TGTGCCAGCAGCTTAAATGCCAGACCAGATACGCAGTATTTT. J is TRBJ2-3 and V is TRBV7-3; no definite D call. The V gene's germline CDR1 is SGHTA and CDR2 FQGTGA. The V and J ends lost 1 base and 4 bases respectively, with 9 bases between them. The length of the CDR3 is 14 residues.

V and J are TRBV5-1 and TRBJ2-2, with TRBD1 as a possible D gene (6 bases). Per germline, CDR1 SGHRS and CDR2 YFSETQ. The CDR3 sequence is 15 residues long. Trimming took 2 bases from V and 3 from J, leaving 11 bases between them. As DNA, the CDR3 is TGCGCCAGCAGCTTACAGGGTATCGACACCGGGGAGCTGTTTTTT. This sequence encodes CASSLQGIDTGELFF.

V is TRBV18 and J is TRBJ2-3; D unresolved. Germline loops: CDR1 KGHSH, CDR2 LQKENI. Trimming took off 4 bases at V and 5 bases at J, with 10 bases between the two ends. This CDR3 has 13 residues. CDR3 DNA sequence: TGTGCCAGCTCACTAATTAACGGAGATACGCAGTATTTT. It yields the protein CASSLINGDTQYF. Full variable domain (missing parts from reference TRBV18 and TRBJ2-3): NAGVMQNPRHLVRRRGQEARLRCSPMKGHSHVYWYRQLPEEGLKFMVYLQKENIIDESGMPKERFSAEFPKEGPSILRIQQVVRGDSAAYFCASSLINGDTQYFGPGTRLTVL.

The CDR3 loop is CASSLRWSTEAFF. The CDR3 nucleotides read TGTGCCAGCAGCTTAAGGTGGAGCACTGAAGCTTTCTTT. The rearrangement uses TRBV7-3 and TRBJ1-1; the D is unclear. Per the germline V gene, CDR1 is SGHTA and CDR2 is FQGTGA. Trimming stripped 1 base from V and 4 bases from J, with 7 bases between. The CDR3 is made up of 13 amino acids. Full variable domain (missing parts from reference TRBV7-3 and TRBJ1-1): GAGVSQTPSNKVTEKGKYVELRCDPISGHTALYWYRQSLGQGPEFLIYFQGTGAADDSGLPNDRFFAVRPEGSVSTLKIQRTERGDSAVYLCASSLRWSTEAFFGQGTRLTVV.

J is TRBJ2-1 and V is TRBV14; the match to TRBD1 covers 9 bases. The CDR3 has 16 residues. Per the germline V gene, CDR1 is SGHDN and CDR2 is FVKESK. J lost 5 bases, V lost 4 bases, and 9 bases had no gene match. The CDR3 reads CASSRISGQGNNEQFF. The CDR3 coding sequence is TGTGCCAGCAGCCGCATTTCGGGACAGGGAAACAATGAGCAGTTCTTC.

J is TRBJ1-6 and V is TRBV7-2; D remains unclear. Germline CDR1 SGHTA, CDR2 FQGNSA. The CDR3 has 14 residues. The V gene lost 6 bases and the J gene lost 7 bases, with 13 bases spanning the gap. The CDR3 loop is CASRVQFLNSPLHF. CDR3 bases: TGTGCCAGCAGGGTGCAGTTTTTAAATTCACCCCTCCACTTT.

The J gene is TRBJ1-4, the V gene TRBV2; D perhaps matches TRBD1 (5 bases). Germline-derived CDR1 and CDR2 are SNHLY and FYNNEI. The CDR3 is made up of 14 amino acids. Deletions cut 8 bases from V and 7 bases from J, with 17 bases between. The DNA for the CDR3 is TGTGCCAGCCGAATTACAGGTGGGAGTGAAAAACTGTTTTTT. Its translation: CASRITGGSEKLFF.